The source of this T cell receptor (beta chain) is a study of early T cells in non-severe SARS-CoV-2 infection. The wider study: Investigators sequenced bulk RNA drawn from unsorted whole blood, and chains remained unpaired.

The CDR3 length is 14 residues. Germline CDR1 MNHEY, CDR2 SMNVEV (reference sequence). V was clipped by 6 bases and J by 6 bases; unmatched bases: 7. The sample holds many counts of this clonotype. cDNA molecules, individually, were tagged with unique molecular identifiers. One entry per CDR3 protein results from TCRdb running MiXCR on the 5' RACE reads. This table has nearly 70,000 distinct CDR3 sequences, more than 3.5% appearing once. This TCR was sampled from an adult who was a healthcare worker with PCR-confirmed SARS-CoV-2 infection or an uninfected control (not recorded which). The donor label of this sample is uncertain. The starting material was whole blood, obtained at baseline. The genes are TRBV27 and TRBJ1-5; 8 bases fit TRBD1. CDR3 coding DNA: TGTGCCAGCAGCCCTGACAGGGGCAGTCAGCCCCAGCATTTT. Translated: CASSPDRGSQPQHF.